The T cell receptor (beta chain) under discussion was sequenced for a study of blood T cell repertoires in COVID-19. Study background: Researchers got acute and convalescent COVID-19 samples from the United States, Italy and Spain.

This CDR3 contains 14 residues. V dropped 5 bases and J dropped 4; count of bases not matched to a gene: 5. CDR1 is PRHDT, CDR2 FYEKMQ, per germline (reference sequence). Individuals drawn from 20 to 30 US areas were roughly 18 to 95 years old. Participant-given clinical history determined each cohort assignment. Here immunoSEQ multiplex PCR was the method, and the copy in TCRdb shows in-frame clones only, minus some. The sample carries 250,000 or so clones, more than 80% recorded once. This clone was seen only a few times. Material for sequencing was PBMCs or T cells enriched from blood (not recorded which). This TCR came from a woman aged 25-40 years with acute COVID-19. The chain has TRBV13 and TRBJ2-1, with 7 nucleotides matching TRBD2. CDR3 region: CASSSREGYNEQFF. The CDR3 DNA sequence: TGTGCCAGCAGCAGCAGGGAGGGATACAATGAGCAGTTCTTC.